The 31 T cell receptor beta chains listed next were all sequenced from one sample in a study of shared clonotypes between healthy human individuals. Profiled with immunoSEQ multiplex PCR; TCRdb holds only in-frame clones, not every one. The table records about 460,000 clones, about 74% of them present only once. The sequenced material came from PBMCs. These receptors were collected from a middle-aged woman in good health. Some clones in this sample may be carry-over from other donors' samples.

V usage is TRBV7-9 and J usage is TRBJ1-4, with D perhaps matching TRBD1 (5 bases). In germline, CDR1 is SEHNR, CDR2 FQNEAQ (reference sequence). The V and J ends lost 5 bases and 9 bases respectively, with 16 bases between them. This CDR3 is 14 amino acids long. The CDR3 nucleotides are TGTGCCAGCAGCGCGACCGGGACGGATCAAAAACTGTTTTTT. It codes for CASSATGTDQKLFF.

This clone was observed a single time. The J gene is TRBJ2-2, the V gene TRBV10-2, with D possibly matching TRBD2 (6 bases). This CDR3 region has 14 residues. The V end lost 5 bases, the J end lost 1 base, and 8 bases lay between the germline ends. Germline assignment: CDR1 WSHSY and CDR2 SAAADI. This CDR3 reads CASSSGGNTGELFF. The CDR3 bases are TGCGCCAGCAGTTCCGGGGGGAACACCGGGGAGCTGTTTTTT.

This clone turned up a few times. The J gene is TRBJ1-1, the V gene TRBV7-9, with 8 nucleotides matching TRBD1. Germline lookup yields CDR1 SEHNR and CDR2 FQNEAQ (reference sequence). V shed 6 bases and J 1 base; nucleotides not matched to a gene: 4. The CDR3 sequence is 14 residues long. CDR3 in DNA: TGTGCCAGCAGGGCGGACAGGGCGAACACTGAAGCTTTCTTT. Translation: CASRADRANTEAFF.

The chain has TRBV29-1 and TRBJ2-7, with TRBD2 matching 10 bases. V lost 0 bases and J lost 7; bases outside the gene matches: 9. Germline V lookup: CDR1 SQVTM, CDR2 ANQGSEA. This CDR3 has 15 amino acids. The DNA of the CDR3 is TGCAGCGTTGAAGATACGCCTAGCGGGAGACTAGAGCAGTACTTC. Amino acid sequence: CSVEDTPSGRLEQYF.

About this clone: A read error is likely here: a far larger clone is one base away. Other DNA sequences in the sample encode the same CDR3. This chain links TRBV9 with TRBJ2-5; D perhaps matches TRBD2 (6 bases). The CDR3 is 14 amino acids. Looked up from germline, CDR1 is SGDLS and CDR2 is YYNGEE. V was trimmed by 3 bases and J by 10 bases, leaving 19 bases between them. Written as DNA, the CDR3 is TGTGCCAGCAGCGCAAGACTAGTAATCAGAGACCAGTACTTC. Translated, it gives CASSARLVIRDQYF. Full variable domain (outside the CDR3, taken from reference TRBV9 and TRBJ2-5): DSGVTQTPKHLITATGQRVTLRCSPRSGDLSVYWYQQSLDQGLQFLIQYYNGEERAKGNILERFSAQQFPDLHSELNLSSLELGDSALYFCASSARLVIRDQYFGPGTRLLVL.

To note about this clone: Relative to the germline gene, one junction end is altered; a read error may explain this. The chain recombines TRBV5-1 with TRBJ2-2; 8 positions match TRBD2. The CDR3 has 16 amino acids. Germline V gene data show CDR1 as SGHRS and CDR2 as YFSETQ. Here the CDR3 reads CASSFDSGAKTGELFF. DNA for the CDR3: TGCGCCAGCAGCTTCGATAGCGGGGCGAAGACCGGGGAGCTGTTTTTT. Supplemented by reference TRBV5-1 and TRBJ2-2, the full variable domain reads KAGVTQTPRYLIKTRGQQVTLSCSPISGHRSVSWYQQTPGQGLQFLFEYFSETQRNKGNFPGRFSGRQFSNSRSEMNVSTLELGDSALYLCASSFDSGAKTGELFFGEGSRLTVL.

This rearrangement joins TRBV2 to TRBJ2-3, with a tentative D call TRBD1 (6 bases). Germline CDR1 SNHLY, CDR2 FYNNEI. Trimming removed 6 bases from V and 5 bases from J, with 9 bases in between. The CDR3 is made up of 12 amino acids. As DNA, the CDR3 is TGTGCCAGCAGCATAGGGGGAGATACGCAGTATTTT. This gives the protein CASSIGGDTQYF.

The chain uses TRBV9 and TRBJ2-1; 11 bases match TRBD2. Trimming cost V 0 bases and J 5 bases; bases outside gene matches: 10. Germline V lookup: CDR1 SGDLS, CDR2 YYNGEE. The CDR3 spans 18 residues. The CDR3 here is CASSVGPPTGLADNEQFF. The CDR3 nucleotides are TGTGCCAGCAGCGTAGGACCCCCCACGGGACTAGCGGACAATGAGCAGTTCTTC.

This clone was recorded at least ten times. The gene calls are TRBV7-2 and TRBJ2-5; TRBD1 is a possible D gene (6 bases). V lost 3 bases, J lost 3 bases, and 8 bases lay in between. The CDR3 is 13 amino acids. The germline V gene has CDR1 SGHTA and CDR2 FQGNSA. The CDR3 coding sequence is TGTGCCAGCAGCTTTGCAGGGGAAGAGACCCAGTACTTC. It specifies CASSFAGEETQYF.

The chain uses TRBV18 and TRBJ1-1, with no clear D. This CDR3 contains 16 residues. Looked up from germline, CDR1 is KGHSH and CDR2 is LQKENI. V gave up 6 bases and J gave up 2 bases, with 19 bases separating them. Written as DNA, the CDR3 is TGTGCCAGCTCGCCCGGTGGGCTTGCAGCAAACACTGAAGCTTTCTTT. Translation: CASSPGGLAANTEAFF.

There are a few counts of this clone. The gene calls are TRBV19 and TRBJ2-2; TRBD2 is a possible D gene (5 bases). Trimming took off 5 bases at V and 3 bases at J, with 22 bases between the two ends. Looked up from germline, CDR1 is LNHDA and CDR2 is SQIVND (reference sequence). CDR3 length: 18 residues. The chain's CDR3 is CASSLALGAANYTGELFF. The CDR3 DNA follows: TGTGCCAGTAGTCTCGCTTTGGGAGCGGCTAACTACACCGGGGAGCTGTTTTTT.

The CDR3 sequence is CASSVGDTQPYEQYF. The CDR3, as DNA: TGCGCCAGCAGCGTGGGGGACACACAACCTTACGAGCAGTACTTC. J is TRBJ2-7 and V is TRBV5-1, with TRBD1 as a possible D gene (6 bases). Trimming shortened V by 4 bases and J by 4 bases, and 18 bases separated the two germline ends. This CDR3 is 15 amino acids long. Germline V gene data show CDR1 as SGHRS and CDR2 as YFSETQ.

The V gene is TRBV27, the J gene TRBJ2-3, with a weak D call TRBD2 (5 bases). CDR3 length: 12 residues. CDR1 MNHEY and CDR2 SMNVEV come from the germline V gene (reference sequence). The V end lost 6 bases, the J end lost 4 bases, and 8 bases lay between the germline ends. The CDR3 here is CASRTRADTQYF. The CDR3 DNA reads TGTGCCAGCAGAACTAGGGCAGATACGCAGTATTTT.

The V and J genes are TRBV7-2 and TRBJ2-2; D is undetermined. Germline V lookup: CDR1 SGHTA, CDR2 FQGNSA. The CDR3 has 13 amino acids. V gave up 6 bases and J gave up 5 bases, with 10 bases separating them. The CDR3 protein is CASSSQVTGELFF. CDR3 sequence (DNA): TGTGCCAGCAGTTCTCAGGTGACCGGGGAGCTGTTTTTT.

This clone came up once. This clone may be a read error of a much larger clone one base away. The CDR3 nucleotides read TGTGCCAGCAGCCTAGCGTGGGAGGGGAAGGATACGCGGTATTTT. Protein: CASSLAWEGKDTRYF. V is TRBV7-6 and J is TRBJ2-3, with 7 bases aligning to TRBD2. Germline V gene sequence: CDR1 SGHVS, CDR2 FNYEAQ. The CDR3 is 15 residues long.

V usage is TRBV7-9 and J usage is TRBJ2-7; D not resolved. This CDR3 region has 12 residues. CDR1 SEHNR and CDR2 FQNEAQ come from the germline V gene (reference sequence). V dropped 4 bases and J dropped 1 base, with 5 bases sitting between them. The CDR3 is CASSWGSYEQYF. CDR3 nucleotides: TGTGCCAGCAGCTGGGGTTCCTACGAGCAGTACTTC.

The CDR3 loop is CASSPNGDYGYTF. The CDR3 DNA follows: TGTGCCAGTAGTCCCAACGGTGACTATGGCTACACCTTC. This sequence joins TRBV19 and TRBJ1-2; no firm D call. CDR1 and CDR2 (germline): LNHDA, SQIVND (reference sequence). V was shortened by 5 bases and J by 3 bases, with 10 bases between the two germline ends. The CDR3 has 13 amino acids.

This clone was recorded once. The chain has TRBV28 and TRBJ1-5; D is unresolved. This CDR3 is built from 14 residues. In germline, CDR1 is MDHEN, CDR2 SYDVKM. The ends were cut back, 2 bases at V and 6 bases at J, with 11 bases in the middle. The CDR3 here is CASSLRDSGQPQHF. The DNA of the CDR3 is TGTGCCAGCAGTTTAAGGGATAGCGGTCAGCCCCAGCATTTT. Based on the CDR3 plus reference TRBV28 and TRBJ1-5, the full variable domain is DVKVTQSSRYLVKRTGEKVFLECVQDMDHENMFWYRQDPGLGLRLIYFSYDVKMKEKGDIPEGYSVSREKKERFSLILESASTNQTSMYLCASSLRDSGQPQHFGDGTRLSIL.

The V call is TRBV27, the J call TRBJ2-1; 10 positions agree with TRBD2. J gave up 7 bases and V 3 bases, and 12 bases lay outside the gene matches. Germline V gene lookup returns CDR1 MNHEY and CDR2 SMNVEV (reference sequence). The CDR3 has 17 residues. In DNA, the CDR3 is TGTGCCAGCAGTTTCTGGGTAGCGGGAGGACTTGTGAATGAGCAGTTCTTC. Its protein is CASSFWVAGGLVNEQFF.

This clone was counted only a few times. Different DNA sequences within this sample yield the same CDR3. V and J are TRBV2 and TRBJ2-7; 7 bases match TRBD1. There are 15 residues in the CDR3. Losses at the gene ends were 1 base for V and 0 bases for J; bases not matched to a gene: 3. Germline-derived CDR1 and CDR2 are SNHLY and FYNNEI. CDR3 protein: CASSEGGTASYEQYF. The CDR3 nucleotides read TGTGCCAGCAGTGAAGGTGGGACAGCCTCCTACGAGCAGTACTTC.

The chain uses TRBV6-6 and TRBJ2-7; 10 bases are shared with TRBD1. The V gene's germline CDR1 is MNHNY and CDR2 SVGAGI (reference sequence). The CDR3 loop spans 15 amino acids. Trimming removed 5 bases from V and 4 bases from J; junction bases left unmatched: 8. The CDR3: CASSQHDRGQYEQYF. The CDR3, as DNA: TGTGCCAGCAGTCAACATGACAGGGGGCAATACGAGCAGTACTTC.

This clone has more than one count but fewer than ten. V is TRBV2 and J is TRBJ1-5; D is possibly TRBD1 (5 bases). The CDR3 is 15 residues long. CDR1 and CDR2 (germline): SNHLY, FYNNEI. The V gene lost 5 bases and the J gene lost 0 bases, with 11 bases spanning the gap. The CDR3 loop reads CASSWGPPSNQPQHF. The DNA for the CDR3 is TGTGCCAGCAGTTGGGGACCGCCTAGCAATCAGCCCCAGCATTTT.

The chain uses TRBV5-5 and TRBJ1-2, with a tentative D call TRBD1 (6 bases). V dropped 4 bases and J dropped 5 bases, with 15 bases sitting between them. In germline, CDR1 is SGHKS, CDR2 YYEKEE (reference sequence). The CDR3 has 14 amino acids. CDR3 sequence: CASSLDRFDYGYTF. CDR3 sequence (DNA): TGTGCCAGCAGCCTGGACAGATTCGATTATGGCTACACCTTC.

The chain has TRBV7-8 and TRBJ2-3, with 9 positions matching TRBD2. Trimming at V came to 5 bases and at J to 11 bases, leaving 14 bases not matched to a gene. The CDR3 runs 15 residues. Per germline, CDR1 SGHVS and CDR2 FQNEAQ. The CDR3 here is CASSPGGSSGDVQYF. The DNA for the CDR3 is TGTGCCAGCAGCCCCGGCGGGTCTAGCGGGGATGTGCAGTATTTT.

The chain combines TRBV7-9 with TRBJ2-1; 7 bases fit TRBD1. Germline trimming cut 5 bases from V and 10 bases from J; bases unmatched to any gene: 11. The germline V gene encodes CDR1 SEHNR and CDR2 FQNEAQ (reference sequence). The CDR3 consists of 14 residues. CDR3 coding DNA: TGTGCCAGCAGCCGCCCCGGGACAGTCGAAGAGCAGTTCTTC. This encodes CASSRPGTVEEQFF. The full variable domain, with the rest looked up from reference TRBV7-9 and TRBJ2-1, is DTGVSQNPRHKITKRGQNVTFRCDPISEHNRLYWYRQTLGQGPEFLTYFQNEAQLEKSRLLSDRFSAERPKGSFSTLEIQRTEQGDSAMYLCASSRPGTVEEQFFGPGTRLTVL.

This clone was counted once. The chain is built from TRBV6-5 and TRBJ1-2; TRBD1 matches at 8 bases. Germline V gene data show CDR1 as MNHEY and CDR2 as SVGAGI. V trimming: 8 bases; J trimming: 4 bases; junction bases outside the gene matches: 9. This CDR3 contains 14 residues. The CDR3 protein is CASGYQGAFYGYTF. CDR3 sequence (DNA): TGTGCCAGCGGATATCAGGGGGCTTTCTATGGCTACACCTTC.

The chain couples TRBV7-9 to TRBJ2-1; 7 bases align to TRBD2. The CDR3 covers 16 residues. The V gene's germline CDR1 is SEHNR and CDR2 FQNEAQ (reference sequence). V lost 2 bases, J lost 0 bases, and 4 bases stayed unmatched. CDR3 amino acids: CASSLRGGGSYNEQFF. CDR3 DNA sequence: TGTGCCAGCAGCTTAAGGGGCGGGGGCTCCTACAATGAGCAGTTCTTC.

This clone was seen a few times. One junction end does not reproduce the germline sequence, and a read error may be involved. Within the sample, other DNA sequences also encode this same CDR3. The chain links TRBV10-3 to TRBJ1-1, with D maybe TRBD1 (6 bases). Germline assignment: CDR1 ENHRY and CDR2 SYGVKD. The CDR3 is 14 amino acids. The CDR3 protein is CATLGQGMNTEAFF. The CDR3 coding sequence is TGTGCCACCCTAGGGCAGGGGATGAACACTGAAGCTTTCTTC.

The chain is built from TRBV19 and TRBJ2-3; possible D gene TRBD1, 5 bases. Between the trimmed V and J ends, which lost 5 bases and 3 bases, there was a span of 9 bases. The CDR3 spans 13 residues. Germline V CDR1 and CDR2: LNHDA, SQIVND (reference sequence). The CDR3 sequence: CASSQGMTDTQYF. CDR3 nucleotides: TGTGCCAGTAGTCAGGGAATGACAGATACGCAGTATTTT. The full variable domain, rest sourced from reference TRBV19 and TRBJ2-3, is DGGITQSPKYLFRKEGQNVTLSCEQNLNHDAMYWYRQDPGQGLRLIYYSQIVNDFQKGDIAEGYSVSREKKESFPLTVTSAQKNPTAFYLCASSQGMTDTQYFGPGTRLTVL.

This chain joins TRBV18 and TRBJ2-2; D might be TRBD1 (6 bases). The CDR3 runs 13 residues. V lost 8 bases, J lost 4 bases, and 11 bases lay in between. In germline, CDR1 is KGHSH, CDR2 LQKENI. CDR3 in amino acids: CASRTDLTGELFF. Written as DNA, the CDR3 is TGTGCCAGCCGGACAGACCTCACCGGGGAGCTGTTTTTT.

This clone was counted at least ten times. The V gene is TRBV6-1, the J gene TRBJ1-6, with 9 nucleotides matching TRBD1. The CDR3 is made up of 15 amino acids. The germline CDR1 and CDR2 sequences are MNHNS and SASEGT. The J segment lost 8 bases and the V segment lost 4 bases, leaving 6 bases of the junction unmatched. CDR3 coding DNA: TGTGCCAGCAGTGTCTCTAACAGGGGGCATTCACCCCTCCACTTT. It encodes CASSVSNRGHSPLHF.